The clone carrying this TCR beta chain was found many times. Its antigen remains unidentified. In the library, individual cDNA molecules carried attached unique molecular identifiers. One entry per CDR3 protein results from TCRdb running MiXCR on the 5' RACE reads. Among around 61,000 distinct CDR3 sequences listed, 11% were seen once. This specimen comes from a study of early T cells in non-severe SARS-CoV-2 infection. Whole-study context: RNA in bulk from unsorted whole blood was sequenced, and chains were unpaired.

General study results and limits: Comparison of clonotypes with VDJdb favored anti-spike CD8 responses while missing private and CD4 specificities.

Trimming took off 7 bases at V and 4 bases at J, with 13 bases between the two ends. The V gene's germline CDR1 is SGHRS and CDR2 YFSETQ. This CDR3 is 13 amino acids long. The sample was whole blood. The chain has TRBV5-1 and TRBJ2-3; D perhaps matches TRBD1 (5 bases). This clonotype was sampled from an adult who was a healthcare worker with PCR-confirmed SARS-CoV-2 infection or an uninfected control (not recorded which). For the CDR3, the DNA is TGCGCCAGCGGGGCTCGGTCGGCAGATACGCAGTATTTT. Translation gives CASGARSADTQYF.